The source of this T cell receptor beta chain is a study of immune evolution from preneoplasia to lung adenocarcinoma. Notes on the study in general: Normal lung had highest clonality; later lesions appeared denser, more diverse. Top clone share appeared to fall from AAH through AIS, MIA, adenocarcinoma.

The protocol was immunoSEQ multiplex PCR, while the TCRdb copy is restricted to in-frame clones and leaves out a portion. The table has approximately 4,000 clones, roughly 76% seen once. Points on this clone: What it binds is unknown.

The source material was FFPE adjacent normal lung tissue. This clonotype was sampled from a person aged 65-85 years with lung adenocarcinoma.

Here the CDR3 DNA reads TGTGCCAGCAGTAATCCACAGGGGGCCGGTTATGGCTACACCTTC. Translated: CASSNPQGAGYGYTF. This rearrangement joins TRBV6-5 to TRBJ1-2, with 9 bases matching TRBD1. Germline V gene lookup returns CDR1 MNHEY and CDR2 SVGAGI. This CDR3 spans 15 amino acids. V gave up 5 bases and J gave up 5 bases; unmatched junction bases: 9.